This T cell receptor beta chain emerged from a study of neoadjuvant anti-PD-1 for oral cavity cancer. At the level of the study: Most patients had three to four biweekly doses of 3 mg/kg nivolumab before resection.

A word on this clone: Its antigen is not known.

Produced via immunoSEQ multiplex PCR; TCRdb's table is partial and in-frame only. The sample yields approximately 6,700 clones, 76% seen once. Trimming took 4 bases from V and 4 from J, leaving 8 bases between them. The CDR3 loop spans 13 amino acids. Germline CDR1 ENHRY, CDR2 SYGVKD. Study-level results: TCR analyses covered only a few patients per response group.

V usage is TRBV10-3 and J usage is TRBJ2-1, with D uncertain. The sequence was obtained from a person aged 40 to 85 with oral cavity squamous cell carcinoma. The material sequenced was PBMCs, taken before nivolumab (anti-PD-1) treatment. The CDR3 loop reads CAISGPEYNEQFF. CDR3 sequence (DNA): TGTGCCATCAGTGGCCCAGAATACAATGAGCAGTTCTTC.